These 8 T cell receptor beta chains were all obtained from the same sample, sequenced in a study of PD-1 blockade in classical Hodgkin lymphoma (dated by TCRdb to 2018 to 2020). The intended sense of this specimen's time point label: cycle 2 day 1 (C2D1) of nivolumab. Every trial patient had relapsed following autologous stem cell transplantation, and prior brentuximab vedotin exposure was what differed among cohorts A, B and C. Libraries were built with the immunoSEQ multiplex PCR assay. Drawn from immuneACCESS, this table holds only the in-frame rearrangements with V and J called that TCRdb kept. Clones are partly lost; checked studies trace under half to an unresolved V gene and leave the rest unexplained. This sample lists 90,000 or so clones; over 90% were detected once. Approximately 2.4% of the sample lies in the top ten. The sequencing here drew on peripheral blood mononuclear cells (PBMCs), taken before the second cycle of nivolumab. The source is a human donor with classical Hodgkin lymphoma.

CDR3 in amino acids: CASSLSGLAAERANYGYTF. In DNA form, the CDR3 reads TGTGCCAGCAGTTTATCAGGTCTGGCAGCTGAGCGAGCTAACTATGGCTACACCTTC. The chain couples TRBV28 to TRBJ1-2; no definite D call. CDR3 length: 19 residues. V lost 1 base and J lost 0, with 21 bases in between. Germline V lookup: CDR1 MDHEN, CDR2 SYDVKM.

The genes are TRBV28 and TRBJ2-5, with 10 bases fitting TRBD2. The CDR3 covers 15 residues. The J segment lost 1 base and the V segment lost 5 bases, leaving 4 bases of the junction unmatched. Per the germline V gene, CDR1 is MDHEN and CDR2 is SYDVKM. CDR3 in amino acids: CASSRGLALQETQYF. CDR3 DNA: TGTGCCAGCAGTCGGGGACTAGCGCTCCAAGAGACCCAGTACTTC.

The chain recombines TRBV5-1 with TRBJ1-2, with D possibly matching TRBD1 (6 bases). Between the trimmed V and J ends, which lost 1 base and 7 bases, there was a span of 14 bases. The germline gives CDR1 SGHRS, CDR2 YFSETQ. The CDR3 loop spans 14 amino acids. DNA for the CDR3: TGCGCCAGCAGCTTGAGCGCAGGGGTCCGTGGCTACACCTTC. Protein sequence: CASSLSAGVRGYTF.

This clone was seen only once. The gene calls are TRBV18 and TRBJ1-2; D ambiguous. This CDR3 contains 14 residues. In germline, CDR1 is KGHSH, CDR2 LQKENI. With 6 bases removed from V and 2 bases from J, the gap between germline ends came to 13 bases. In DNA, the CDR3 is TGTGCCAGCTCCCCCGCCGCTACCAACTATGGCTACACCTTC. Protein product: CASSPAATNYGYTF.

The chain recombines TRBV27 with TRBJ1-2; D is possibly TRBD1 (5 bases). The ends were cut back, 0 bases at V and 6 bases at J, with 14 bases in the middle. From germline, CDR1 is MNHEY and CDR2 SMNVEV (reference sequence). This CDR3 is built from 15 residues. CDR3 sequence reads: CASSLSGTDGDGYTF. DNA of the CDR3: TGTGCCAGCAGTTTATCTGGGACGGACGGCGATGGCTACACCTTC.

The CDR3 sequence: CASRANTEAFF. The CDR3 nucleotides read TGTGCCAGCAGAGCGAACACTGAAGCTTTCTTT. The chain employs TRBV28 and TRBJ1-1; D is undetermined. The CDR3 has 11 amino acids. Trimming shortened V by 6 bases and J by 1 base, and 3 bases separated the two germline ends. CDR1 and CDR2 from the germline V gene are MDHEN and SYDVKM. The variable domain in full, completed from reference TRBV28 and TRBJ1-1, reads DVKVTQSSRYLVKRTGEKVFLECVQDMDHENMFWYRQDPGLGLRLIYFSYDVKMKEKGDIPEGYSVSREKKERFSLILESASTNQTSMYLCASRANTEAFFGQGTRLTVV.

The chain couples TRBV6-5 to TRBJ2-1; perhaps TRBD2 as D (6 bases). Looked up from germline, CDR1 is MNHEY and CDR2 is SVGAGI. V was shortened by 6 bases and J by 9 bases, with 9 bases between the two germline ends. This CDR3 spans 11 amino acids. CDR3 nucleotide sequence: TGTGCCAGCAGCCCCGGGAGTGAGCAGTTCTTC. The encoded protein is CASSPGSEQFF.

The chain employs TRBV27 and TRBJ2-7, with TRBD1 as a possible D gene (5 bases). There are 15 residues in the CDR3. V was clipped by 6 bases and J by 3 bases, with 18 bases between them. Germline values: CDR1 MNHEY, CDR2 SMNVEV (reference sequence). As DNA, the CDR3 is TGTGCCAGCAGAAAAACGATGCAGGGCCTCTACGAGCAGTACTTC. Amino acid sequence: CASRKTMQGLYEQYF.